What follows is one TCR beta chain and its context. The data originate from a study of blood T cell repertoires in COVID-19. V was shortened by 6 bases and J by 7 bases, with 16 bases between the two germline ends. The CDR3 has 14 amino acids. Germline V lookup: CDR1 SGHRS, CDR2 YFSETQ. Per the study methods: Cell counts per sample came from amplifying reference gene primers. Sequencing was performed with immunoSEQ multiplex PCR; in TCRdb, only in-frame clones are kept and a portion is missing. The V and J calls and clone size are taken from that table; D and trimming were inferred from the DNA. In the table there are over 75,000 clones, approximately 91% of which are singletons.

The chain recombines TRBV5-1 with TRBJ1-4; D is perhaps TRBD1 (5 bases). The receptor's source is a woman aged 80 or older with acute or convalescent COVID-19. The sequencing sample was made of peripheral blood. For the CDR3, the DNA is TGCGCCAGCACCGAAATGGGGGGAGGTGAAAAACTGTTTTTT. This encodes CASTEMGGGEKLFF.